The 29 T cell receptor beta chains below were found in one sample sequenced in a study of blood T cell repertoires in COVID-19. Produced via immunoSEQ multiplex PCR; TCRdb's table is partial and in-frame only. The sample lists approximately 190,000 clones; roughly 84% were seen once. Sample: peripheral blood. Receptors were obtained from a human donor in a cohort sampled during active COVID-19.

The rearrangement joins TRBV4-2 to TRBJ2-1; 9 bases map to TRBD2. Germline V gene sequence: CDR1 LGHNA, CDR2 YNFKEQ. The CDR3 consists of 13 residues. V shed 4 bases, J shed 6 bases, and the junction held 1 base outside the gene matches. In DNA form, the CDR3 reads TGTGCCAGCAGCCTAGCGGGAGTCAATGAGCAGTTCTTC. This codes for CASSLAGVNEQFF.

This clone was seen only a few times. The gene calls are TRBV19 and TRBJ1-6, with 9 bases matching TRBD1. This CDR3 region has 13 residues. Germline CDR1 and CDR2: LNHDA and SQIVND (reference sequence). Trimming cost V 9 bases and J 9 bases; bases outside gene matches: 6. The CDR3 DNA follows: TGTGCCAGCCGACAGGGGGTGGGTTCACCCCTCCACTTT. Its protein product is CASRQGVGSPLHF.

The J gene is TRBJ2-5, the V gene TRBV5-1; D is unresolved. From germline, CDR1 is SGHRS and CDR2 YFSETQ. The length of the CDR3 is 13 residues. Trimming shortened V by 2 bases and J by 2 bases, and 7 bases separated the two germline ends. The CDR3 loop reads CASSLQPQETQYF. CDR3 nucleotides: TGCGCCAGCAGCTTACAGCCGCAAGAGACCCAGTACTTC.

The chain recombines TRBV11-3 with TRBJ2-2; TRBD2 agrees at 8 bases. Looked up from germline, CDR1 is SGHNT and CDR2 is YENEEA. CDR3 length equals 15 residues. With V trimmed by 6 bases and J by 0 bases, 3 bases remained unmatched. CDR3 protein: CASSLAGANTGELFF. The CDR3 region has the DNA TGTGCCAGCAGTCTAGCGGGTGCGAACACCGGGGAGCTGTTTTTT.

The chain joins TRBV11-3 to TRBJ2-5, with 13 nucleotides matching TRBD2. Trimming took 5 bases from V and 2 from J; bases not matched to a gene: 8. The germline gives CDR1 SGHNT, CDR2 YENEEA. This CDR3 contains 17 residues. The CDR3 region is CASSRGLAGISQETQYF. DNA of the CDR3: TGTGCCAGCAGCAGGGGACTAGCGGGGATATCACAAGAGACCCAGTACTTC.

The rearrangement joins TRBV15 to TRBJ2-5; D may be TRBD2 (6 bases). Deletions cut 2 bases from V and 6 bases from J, with 19 bases between. Looked up from germline, CDR1 is LNHNV and CDR2 is YYDKDF (reference sequence). The CDR3 contains 16 residues. In DNA, the CDR3 is TGTGCCACCAGCAGAACACGGGACTCGGGTTTTCAGACCCAGTACTTC. Translation gives CATSRTRDSGFQTQYF.

The rearrangement uses TRBV5-6 and TRBJ2-1, with 9 nucleotides matching TRBD1. The CDR3 has 14 residues. V lost 4 bases to trimming and J lost 9 bases; unmatched junction nucleotides: 8. CDR1 and CDR2 (germline): SGHDT, YYEEEE. CDR3 protein: CASSRDRAFGEQFF. CDR3 sequence (DNA): TGTGCCAGCAGCCGGGACAGGGCTTTCGGTGAGCAGTTCTTC. The full variable domain, rest sourced from reference TRBV5-6 and TRBJ2-1, is DAGVTQSPTHLIKTRGQQVTLRCSPKSGHDTVSWYQQALGQGPQFIFQYYEEEERQRGNFPDRFSGHQFPNYSSELNVNALLLGDSALYLCASSRDRAFGEQFFGPGTRLTVL.

The gene calls are TRBV7-8 and TRBJ1-4; D is ambiguous. The germline V gene has CDR1 SGHVS and CDR2 FQNEAQ. The CDR3 has 16 residues. With 5 bases removed from V and 8 bases from J, the gap between germline ends came to 21 bases. This CDR3 is CASSLGASMPWEKLFF. In DNA, the CDR3 is TGTGCCAGCAGCCTCGGAGCATCTATGCCATGGGAAAAACTGTTTTTT.

J is TRBJ2-1 and V is TRBV10-3, with D unresolved. The CDR3 totals 11 residues. The V end was cut by 4 bases, the J end by 8 bases, with 6 bases between. Germline CDR1 and CDR2: ENHRY and SYGVKD. CDR3 in DNA: TGTGCCATCAGTGGCCGGGATGAGCAGTTCTTC. Translating it yields CAISGRDEQFF.

The chain recombines TRBV19 with TRBJ2-5; TRBD1 agrees at 9 bases. V gave up 3 bases and J gave up 5 bases; unmatched junction bases: 1. Germline V gives CDR1 LNHDA, CDR2 SQIVND (reference sequence). This CDR3 is 13 amino acids long. The CDR3 region is CASSMDRGETQYF. The CDR3 DNA follows: TGTGCCAGTAGTATGGACAGGGGTGAGACCCAGTACTTC.

The rearrangement uses TRBV6-2 or TRBV6-3 and TRBJ2-5; D possibly corresponds to TRBD1 (5 bases). V dropped 4 bases and J dropped 9 bases, with 12 bases sitting between them. CDR1 is MNHEY, CDR2 SVGEGT, per germline. The CDR3 contains 12 residues. Written as DNA, the CDR3 is TGTGCCAGCAGTTTTCAAGACAGAGCCCAGTACTTC. Its translation is CASSFQDRAQYF.

The chain is built from TRBV6-6 and TRBJ2-7; TRBD2 matches at 9 bases. The CDR3 spans 13 residues. Germline V gives CDR1 MNHNY, CDR2 SVGAGI (reference sequence). J gave up 3 bases and V 5 bases, and 2 bases lay outside the gene matches. The CDR3 is CASSPTSGYEQYF. CDR3 nucleotide sequence: TGTGCCAGCAGTCCGACTAGCGGCTACGAGCAGTACTTC.

This clone was picked up one time. This chain connects TRBV10-3 to TRBJ1-1; possibly TRBD1 for D (5 bases). CDR3 length: 11 residues. Germline assignment: CDR1 ENHRY and CDR2 SYGVKD. V gave up 6 bases and J gave up 7 bases, with 9 bases separating them. The CDR3, as DNA: TGTGCCATCAGCGCAGGGTTTGAAGCTTTCTTT. This translates into CAISAGFEAFF.

This clone was seen a single time. The CDR3 reads CAISASGGGTDTQYF. CDR3 in DNA: TGTGCCATCAGTGCCAGCGGGGGGGGGACAGATACGCAGTATTTT. The chain employs TRBV10-3 and TRBJ2-3; 10 bases are shared with TRBD2. This CDR3 spans 15 amino acids. J was trimmed by 3 bases and V by 4 bases; bases with no gene match: 4. CDR1 and CDR2 (germline): ENHRY, SYGVKD.

The chain joins TRBV2 to TRBJ2-1; no firm D call. With 7 bases removed from V and 4 bases from J, the gap between germline ends came to 11 bases. CDR3 length equals 13 residues. Per the germline V gene, CDR1 is SNHLY and CDR2 is FYNNEI. CDR3 amino acids: CASIMSVYNEQFF. The CDR3 DNA is TGTGCCAGCATAATGTCAGTTTACAATGAGCAGTTCTTC.

The genes are TRBV4-1 and TRBJ1-1; no clear D. V dropped 4 bases and J dropped 5 bases, with 11 bases sitting between them. The CDR3 totals 13 residues. The germline CDR1 and CDR2 sequences are MGHRA and YSYEKL. The CDR3 DNA reads TGCGCCAGCAGCCCGCAGGTACGGACTGAAGCTTTCTTT. Protein product: CASSPQVRTEAFF.

The chain has TRBV21-1 and TRBJ1-1; the table's TRBD1 call for D was not verified on the DNA. TRBV21-1 is designated a pseudogene. CDR3 length: 15 amino acids. CDR3 amino acids: CASSKGGRGSAEAFF. As DNA, the CDR3 is TGTGCCAGCAGCAAAGGAGGCAGGGGATCTGCGGAAGCTTTCTTT.

This clone was recorded only once. This chain joins TRBV2 and TRBJ2-1; 7 bases map to TRBD2. Germline V gene lookup returns CDR1 SNHLY and CDR2 FYNNEI. The CDR3 covers 17 residues. V shed 7 bases, J shed 8 bases, and the junction held 20 bases outside the gene matches. CDR3 in DNA: TGTGCCAGCAAAAAATACTTTGGGCGGGAGTATGGGCATGAGCAGTTCTTC. This codes for CASKKYFGREYGHEQFF.

The chain links TRBV3-1 (or the pseudogene TRBV3-2) to TRBJ1-6; possible D gene TRBD1, 6 bases. Germline values: CDR1 LGHDT, CDR2 YNNKEL (reference sequence). The V end was cut by 4 bases, the J end by 7 bases, with 11 bases between. The CDR3 extends over 14 amino acids. CDR3 sequence reads: CASSPGTRNSPLHF. DNA for the CDR3: TGTGCCAGCAGCCCCGGGACACGGAATTCACCCCTCCACTTT.

This clone was found a few times. The chain uses TRBV20-1 and TRBJ2-1, with 8 positions matching TRBD1. The length of the CDR3 is 17 residues. Germline assignment: CDR1 DFQATT and CDR2 SNEGSKA (reference sequence). The trim removed 3 bases at V and 8 bases at J, leaving 18 bases unmatched. CDR3 nucleotide sequence: TGCAGTGCTAGTGATGCCCAGGGGGCCCCGAACCCCCATGAGCAGTTCTTC. Amino acid sequence: CSASDAQGAPNPHEQFF.

The chain is built from TRBV13 and TRBJ1-2; 10 bases map to TRBD1. Germline V gene data show CDR1 as PRHDT and CDR2 as FYEKMQ (reference sequence). Losses at the gene ends were 6 bases for V and 8 bases for J; bases not matched to a gene: 9. The CDR3 spans 14 residues. CDR3 DNA sequence: TGTGCCAGCAGGGGGGACAGGGGAGAGCGGGGCTACACCTTC. It specifies CASRGDRGERGYTF.

The chain couples TRBV12-3 or TRBV12-4 to TRBJ1-2; D is unresolved. V was trimmed by 2 bases and J by 7 bases, leaving 8 bases between them. This CDR3 region has 12 residues. CDR3 nucleotides: TGTGCCAGCAGTTTACGAGGGATTGGCTACACCTTC. This sequence encodes CASSLRGIGYTF.

The V and J genes are TRBV19 and TRBJ1-2; the match to TRBD1 covers 8 bases. This CDR3 comprises 13 residues. Germline V gene sequence: CDR1 LNHDA, CDR2 SQIVND (reference sequence). Trimming at V came to 5 bases and at J to 6 bases, leaving 5 bases not matched to a gene. As DNA, the CDR3 is TGTGCCAGTAGTTCAGGGGGCTTTGATGGCTACACCTTC. It yields the protein CASSSGGFDGYTF.

This clone was detected only once. The genes are TRBV20-1 and TRBJ2-1; TRBD1 aligns across 7 bases. Trimming at V came to 5 bases and at J to 10 bases, leaving 5 bases not matched to a gene. The CDR3 is 11 residues long. Germline CDR1 is DFQATT and CDR2 is SNEGSKA (reference sequence). The CDR3 sequence: CSAPGGHEQFF. The CDR3 nucleotides read TGCAGTGCTCCAGGGGGACACGAGCAGTTCTTC.

J is TRBJ1-1 and V is TRBV28; 9 bases agree with TRBD1. Germline lookup yields CDR1 MDHEN and CDR2 SYDVKM. The CDR3 loop spans 16 amino acids. Losses at the gene ends were 3 bases for V and 3 bases for J; bases not matched to a gene: 8. CDR3 sequence reads: CASSLLPGQGYTEAFF. In DNA form, the CDR3 reads TGTGCCAGCAGTTTGCTCCCGGGACAGGGCTACACTGAAGCTTTCTTT.

CDR3 protein: CASSLAGALGNTIYF. CDR3 bases: TGTGCCAGCAGCTTAGCAGGGGCGCTTGGAAACACCATATATTTT. The V call is TRBV11-2, the J call TRBJ1-3; D might be TRBD1 (6 bases). V lost 1 base and J lost 3, with 10 bases in between. The CDR3 covers 15 residues. Germline-derived CDR1 and CDR2 are SGHAT and FQNNGV.

V is TRBV21-1 and J is TRBJ2-3; TRBD2, the table's D call, lacks a check against the DNA. TRBV21-1 is listed as a pseudogene. The CDR3 has 19 residues. CDR3 bases: TGTGCCAGCAGCAAACAGGGAACCGCTGGGGGGGGAGACCCAGATACGCAGTATTTT. Amino acid sequence: CASSKQGTAGGGDPDTQYF.

The chain links TRBV7-8 to TRBJ1-4; D is perhaps TRBD1 (6 bases). Germline loops: CDR1 SGHVS, CDR2 FQNEAQ. This CDR3 has 15 amino acids. V was pared by 5 bases and J by 0 bases, with 10 bases between. CDR3 sequence (DNA): TGTGCCAGCAGCCTGGGGGGGCCAACTAATGAAAAACTGTTTTTT. It yields the protein CASSLGGPTNEKLFF.

The chain carries TRBV19 and TRBJ2-1; D remains ambiguous. Germline-derived CDR1 and CDR2 are LNHDA and SQIVND (reference sequence). The CDR3 runs to 14 residues. V lost 5 bases and J lost 5, with 13 bases in between. DNA of the CDR3: TGTGCCAGTAGTGTATCGTACAGTCACAATGAGCAGTTCTTC. It codes for CASSVSYSHNEQFF.